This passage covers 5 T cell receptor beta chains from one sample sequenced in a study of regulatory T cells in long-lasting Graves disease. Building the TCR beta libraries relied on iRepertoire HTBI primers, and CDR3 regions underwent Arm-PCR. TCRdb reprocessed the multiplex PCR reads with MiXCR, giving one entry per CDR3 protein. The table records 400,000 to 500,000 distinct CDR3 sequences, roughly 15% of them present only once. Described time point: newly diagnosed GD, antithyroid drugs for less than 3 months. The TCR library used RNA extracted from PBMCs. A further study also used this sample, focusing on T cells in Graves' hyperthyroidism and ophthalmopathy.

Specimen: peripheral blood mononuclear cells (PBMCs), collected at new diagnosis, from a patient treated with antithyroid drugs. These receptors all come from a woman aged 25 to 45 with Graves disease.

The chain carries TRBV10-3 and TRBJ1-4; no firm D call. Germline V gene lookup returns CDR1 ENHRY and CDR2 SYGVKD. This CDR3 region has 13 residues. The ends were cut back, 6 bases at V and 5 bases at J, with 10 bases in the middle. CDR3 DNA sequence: TGTGCCATCAGGCGGGGAGGGAATGAAAAACTGTTTTTT. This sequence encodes CAIRRGGNEKLFF.

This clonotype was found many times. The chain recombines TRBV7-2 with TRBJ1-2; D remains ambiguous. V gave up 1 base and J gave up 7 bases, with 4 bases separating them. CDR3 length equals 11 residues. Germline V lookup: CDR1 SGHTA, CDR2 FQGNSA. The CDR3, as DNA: TGTGCCAGCAGCTTAGGGGGTGGCTACACCTTC. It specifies CASSLGGGYTF. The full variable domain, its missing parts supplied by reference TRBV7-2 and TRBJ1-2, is GAGVSQSPSNKVTEKGKDVELRCDPISGHTALYWYRQSLGQGLEFLIYFQGNSAPDKSGLPSDRFSAERTGGSVSTLTIQRTQQEDSAVYLCASSLGGGYTFGSGTRLTVV.

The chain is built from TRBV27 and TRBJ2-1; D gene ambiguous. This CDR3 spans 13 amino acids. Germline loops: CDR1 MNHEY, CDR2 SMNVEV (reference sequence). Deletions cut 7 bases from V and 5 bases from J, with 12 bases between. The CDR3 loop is CASTPGPNNEQFF. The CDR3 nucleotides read TGTGCCAGCACCCCCGGACCAAACAATGAGCAGTTCTTC.

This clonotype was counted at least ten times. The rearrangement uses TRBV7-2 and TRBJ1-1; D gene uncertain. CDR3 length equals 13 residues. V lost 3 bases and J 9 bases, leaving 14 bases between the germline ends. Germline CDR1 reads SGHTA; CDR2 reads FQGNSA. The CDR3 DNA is TGTGCCAGCAGCTTTGGAGGAAAAGAGAAAGCTTTCTTT. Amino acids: CASSFGGKEKAFF.

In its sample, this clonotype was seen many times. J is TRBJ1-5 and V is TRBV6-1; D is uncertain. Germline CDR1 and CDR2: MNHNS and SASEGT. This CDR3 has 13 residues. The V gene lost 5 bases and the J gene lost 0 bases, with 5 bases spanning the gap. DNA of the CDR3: TGTGCCAGCAGTAGTTATAGCAATCAGCCCCAGCATTTT. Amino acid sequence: CASSSYSNQPQHF.